A selection of T cell receptor beta chains follows, all from one sample in a study of CD4 T cell repertoires in COVID-19. The data were produced by immunoSEQ multiplex PCR, yet TCRdb's version contains in-frame clones alone and is incomplete. The profile shows 65,000 to 95,000 clones, 83% of them singletons. Source: CD4+ T cells from peripheral blood, taken after recovery from COVID-19. These receptor sequences come from a human donor who had COVID-19. The CDR3 runs from the conserved cysteine through the conserved F or W. D genes are given only for firm matches. The size entry is marked missing in some rows and otherwise reads once, few, many or a size class.

cdr3_nt: TGTGCCAGCAGACTTCGGGAAGGTGACCCTAACTATGGCTACACCTTC
cdr3_aa: CASRLREGDPNYGYTF
v_call: TRBV6-6
j_call: TRBJ1-2
clone_size: NA
d_call: NA

cdr3_nt: TGCGCCAGCAGTTCAAGCTGGCAAGAGACCCAGTACTTC
cdr3_aa: CASSSSWQETQYF
v_call: TRBV5-1
j_call: TRBJ2-5
clone_size: NA
d_call: NA

cdr3_nt: TGTGCCAGTAGTACGGGACTAGCTGGCACCGGGGAGCTGTTTTTT
cdr3_aa: CASSTGLAGTGELFF
v_call: TRBV19
j_call: TRBJ2-2
clone_size: NA
d_call: TRBD2

cdr3_nt: TGTGCCACCCTCGAGGGGGCCGGTGGCTACACCTTC
cdr3_aa: CATLEGAGGYTF
v_call: TRBV10-3
j_call: TRBJ1-2
clone_size: NA
d_call: TRBD1

cdr3_nt: TGTGCCAGCAGGGTCGGGGCTCTTCTTGATAAGGGAACCTTC
cdr3_aa: CASRVGALLDKGTF
v_call: TRBV6-1
j_call: TRBJ1-2
clone_size: once
d_call: NA

cdr3_nt: TGCGCCAGCAGCCCGGCTGGGGCGGATATCGGGGAGCTGTTTTTT
cdr3_aa: CASSPAGADIGELFF
v_call: TRBV5-1
j_call: TRBJ2-2
clone_size: NA
d_call: NA

cdr3_nt: TGTGCCAGCAGTTACATAGCCGAGCAGTACTTC
cdr3_aa: CASSYIAEQYF
v_call: TRBV6-6
j_call: TRBJ2-7
clone_size: few
d_call: NA

cdr3_nt: TGCGCCAGCAGCTTCTCGGCAGGGGACTCTGAAGCTTTCTTT
cdr3_aa: CASSFSAGDSEAFF
v_call: TRBV5-1
j_call: TRBJ1-1
clone_size: NA
d_call: NA

cdr3_nt: TGTGCCAGTAGTCCCGGGGGAGGAATAGGGGGCTACACCTTC
cdr3_aa: CASSPGGGIGGYTF
v_call: TRBV19
j_call: TRBJ1-2
clone_size: NA
d_call: NA

cdr3_nt: TGTGCCAGCAGCGCGGGGGGAAAACAAGAGACCCAGTACTTC
cdr3_aa: CASSAGGKQETQYF
v_call: TRBV9
j_call: TRBJ2-5
clone_size: NA
d_call: TRBD2

cdr3_nt: TGCAGTGCTAGTAGCCCGGGGGCAGGCTTTAATGAAAAACTGTTTTTT
cdr3_aa: CSASSPGAGFNEKLFF
v_call: TRBV20-1
j_call: TRBJ1-4
clone_size: NA
d_call: NA

cdr3_nt: TGTGCCAGCGGTAGGGTGTTAGGACAGCCCCAGCATTTT
cdr3_aa: CASGRVLGQPQHF
v_call: TRBV28
j_call: TRBJ1-5
clone_size: NA
d_call: NA

cdr3_nt: TGTGCCAGCAGCCCCTCCGGGACAGGGGCTCAATGGACTGGCTACACCTTC
cdr3_aa: CASSPSGTGAQWTGYTF
v_call: TRBV3-1/TRBV3-2
j_call: TRBJ1-2
clone_size: NA
d_call: TRBD1

cdr3_nt: TGTGCCAGCAGGGCACAGGGGGCGTCGATGACTGAAGCTTTCTTT
cdr3_aa: CASRAQGASMTEAFF
v_call: TRBV6-4
j_call: TRBJ1-1
clone_size: NA
d_call: TRBD1

cdr3_nt: TGTGCCAGTCGCACTCGGGGGGGGCCGGAAGCTTTCTTT
cdr3_aa: CASRTRGGPEAFF
v_call: TRBV6-5
j_call: TRBJ1-1
clone_size: once
d_call: NA

cdr3_nt: TGTGCCAGCAGCCTACTCACCGGGACAGCAGACACCGGGGAGCTGTTTTTT
cdr3_aa: CASSLLTGTADTGELFF
v_call: TRBV14
j_call: TRBJ2-2
clone_size: NA
d_call: TRBD1

cdr3_nt: TGTGCCAGCAGCCCCCTGCAGACACCAAACACCGGGGAGCTGTTTTTT
cdr3_aa: CASSPLQTPNTGELFF
v_call: TRBV9
j_call: TRBJ2-2
clone_size: NA
d_call: NA

cdr3_nt: TGTGCCAGTAAGGTCACGGGCACAGATACGCAGTATTTT
cdr3_aa: CASKVTGTDTQYF
v_call: TRBV19
j_call: TRBJ2-3
clone_size: NA
d_call: NA

cdr3_nt: TGTGCCAGCAGCCCGTGGACGGCGAACACTGAAGCTTTCTTT
cdr3_aa: CASSPWTANTEAFF
v_call: TRBV7-2
j_call: TRBJ1-1
clone_size: NA
d_call: NA

cdr3_nt: TGTGCCAGCAGCCCGGGGGACCGGTGGCAGTACTTC
cdr3_aa: CASSPGDRWQYF
v_call: TRBV3-1/TRBV3-2
j_call: TRBJ2-7
clone_size: NA
d_call: NA

cdr3_nt: TGCGCCAGCAGCTCTACACCGGGACTAGCGGGAGGCGATGAGCAGTTCTTC
cdr3_aa: CASSSTPGLAGGDEQFF
v_call: TRBV5-1
j_call: TRBJ2-1
clone_size: NA
d_call: TRBD2

cdr3_nt: TGTGCCAGCAGTAAACTCCCGGGGGGCTACACCTTC
cdr3_aa: CASSKLPGGYTF
v_call: TRBV28
j_call: TRBJ1-2
clone_size: NA
d_call: NA

cdr3_nt: TGCGCCAGCAGTGAGTCGGCTAGCGGGAACACCGGGGAGCTGTTTTTT
cdr3_aa: CASSESASGNTGELFF
v_call: TRBV10-2
j_call: TRBJ2-2
clone_size: NA
d_call: TRBD2

cdr3_nt: TGTGCCAGCAGCACAACAGGGGGCGTGGATACGCAGTATTTT
cdr3_aa: CASSTTGGVDTQYF
v_call: TRBV7-2
j_call: TRBJ2-3
clone_size: NA
d_call: TRBD1

cdr3_nt: TGTGCCACCAGCAGAGATTCTAGCGGGAGCACAGATACGCAGTATTTT
cdr3_aa: CATSRDSSGSTDTQYF
v_call: TRBV15
j_call: TRBJ2-3
clone_size: NA
d_call: TRBD2

cdr3_nt: TGTGCCAGCTCACTGGCCCATGAGTCGGATAATCAGCCCCAGCATTTT
cdr3_aa: CASSLAHESDNQPQHF
v_call: TRBV18
j_call: TRBJ1-5
clone_size: few
d_call: NA

cdr3_nt: TGTGCCACACGGGGGGCAGGTAATTCACCCCTCCACTTT
cdr3_aa: CATRGAGNSPLHF
v_call: TRBV12-3/TRBV12-4
j_call: TRBJ1-6
clone_size: few
d_call: NA

cdr3_nt: TGTGCCAGCAGCCCGTCCGGGGGCTCCGGGGCCCTCCACTTT
cdr3_aa: CASSPSGGSGALHF
v_call: TRBV5-6
j_call: TRBJ1-6
clone_size: NA
d_call: NA

cdr3_nt: TGTGCCAGCAGTGAAAAAGTTTTTGGGACCTATAACACCGGGGAGCTGTTTTTT
cdr3_aa: CASSEKVFGTYNTGELFF
v_call: TRBV2
j_call: TRBJ2-2
clone_size: NA
d_call: NA

cdr3_nt: TGCGCCAGCAGTGAGTCAGGGGGACTAGCGGGAGTCTACAATGAGCAGTTCTTC
cdr3_aa: CASSESGGLAGVYNEQFF
v_call: TRBV10-1
j_call: TRBJ2-1
clone_size: NA
d_call: TRBD2

cdr3_nt: TGTGCCAGCAGCCCGGGACAGGTGCAGAGGAACGAGCAGTACTTC
cdr3_aa: CASSPGQVQRNEQYF
v_call: TRBV6-5
j_call: TRBJ2-7
clone_size: NA
d_call: TRBD1